This paragraph covers one TCR beta chain sequence. The data were taken from a study of T cells in tuberculosis. Study summary: Samples predate treatment or fall within its first 7 days.

Germline CDR1 reads MNHNS; CDR2 reads SASEGT. V was trimmed by 3 bases and J by 5 bases, leaving 11 bases between them. The CDR3 covers 14 residues. Time point of the sample: new active TB diagnosis, blood taken before or within 7 days of starting treatment. Confirmation came from sputum smear and/or culture positivity for M. tuberculosis. Here immunoSEQ multiplex PCR was the method, and the copy in TCRdb shows in-frame clones only, minus some. This sample carries 30,000 to 35,000 clones, approximately 90% of them seen once, and the ten largest clones take 2% to 3%. The gene calls are TRBV6-1 and TRBJ1-5; tentative D call: TRBD1 (6 bases). Sample: PBMCs, taken at tuberculosis diagnosis. The origin of this receptor is an adult with tuberculosis. CDR3 sequence: CASSDSTGHQPQHF. As DNA, the CDR3 is TGTGCCAGCAGTGACTCTACAGGGCATCAGCCCCAGCATTTT.